Following are 20 T cell receptor beta chains from one sample sequenced in a study of quantifying T cell responses using KT2 cells. Overall study context: RNA was reverse transcribed with TCR alpha and beta constant-region primers.

An oligo carrying a UMI was ligated to the cDNA 3' end. First-round PCR used 4 cycles and beta primers RC1.1 and RC1.2 covering TRBC1 and TRBC2. TCRdb reprocessed the UMI-ligation and nested PCR reads with MiXCR, giving one entry per CDR3 protein. Of about 32,000 distinct CDR3 sequences listed, 6% to 8% are singletons. The sequenced material came from PBMCs spiked with cells of the T cell clone KT2. Every receptor here comes from a human donor.

The sample holds many counts of this clonotype. The V gene is TRBV20-1, the J gene TRBJ1-5; unclear D gene. The V end lost 5 bases, the J end lost 1 base, and 9 bases lay between the germline ends. This CDR3 spans 13 amino acids. Germline V gene data show CDR1 as DFQATT and CDR2 as SNEGSKA (reference sequence). CDR3 coding DNA: TGCAGTGCTGGAGGTCTCAGCAATCAGCCCCAGCATTTT. This gives the protein CSAGGLSNQPQHF.

The V and J genes are TRBV4-1 and TRBJ1-1; D not certain. The CDR3 has 13 residues. Trimming removed 0 bases at V and 4 bases at J, with 6 bases between. Per germline, CDR1 MGHRA and CDR2 YSYEKL. Written as DNA, the CDR3 is TGCGCCAGCAGCCAAGATAGAATCACTGAAGCTTTCTTT. It codes for CASSQDRITEAFF.

In this sample, this clonotype turned up many times. The rearrangement links TRBV15 to TRBJ1-4; tentatively, D is TRBD1 (5 bases). The V end was cut by 1 base, the J end by 7 bases, with 13 bases between. Germline CDR1 and CDR2: LNHNV and YYDKDF (reference sequence). The CDR3 consists of 15 residues. The CDR3 DNA reads as TGTGCCACCAGCAGAGGCCAGGGTGGTTCTGAAAAACTGTTTTTT. It translates to CATSRGQGGSEKLFF.

This clonotype was counted between two and nine times. The rearrangement joins TRBV12-3 or TRBV12-4 to TRBJ1-5; D is uncertain. Trimming stripped 1 base from V and 2 bases from J, with 6 bases between. This CDR3 comprises 14 residues. The CDR3 coding sequence is TGTGCCAGCAGTTTAGGGGTCGGCAATCAGCCCCAGCATTTT. Encoded protein: CASSLGVGNQPQHF.

J is TRBJ2-1 and V is TRBV10-2, with 7 bases matching TRBD1. V trimming: 8 bases; J trimming: 4 bases; junction bases outside the gene matches: 5. Germline assignment: CDR1 WSHSY and CDR2 SAAADI. This CDR3 is built from 13 residues. The CDR3 region is CASFRTGYNEQFF. For the CDR3, the DNA is TGCGCCAGCTTTAGGACAGGATACAATGAGCAGTTCTTC.

This clonotype was detected a few times. The V and J genes are TRBV14 and TRBJ1-4; 7 nucleotides align to TRBD1. The CDR3 runs 15 residues. V was pared by 3 bases and J by 6 bases, with 7 bases of the junction left unmatched. The germline gives CDR1 SGHDN, CDR2 FVKESK. The CDR3 nucleotides read TGTGCCAGCAGCCAGGGGACAGCGGGGTATGAAAAACTGTTTTTT. Its translation is CASSQGTAGYEKLFF.

The chain is built from TRBV3-1 and TRBJ2-5; no clear D gene. Germline lookup yields CDR1 LGHDT and CDR2 YNNKEL (reference sequence). The CDR3 loop spans 15 amino acids. V was clipped by 0 bases and J by 0 bases, with 8 bases between them. CDR3 in DNA: TGTGCCAGCAGCCAAGAACTTCAGGACCAAGAGACCCAGTACTTC. As protein: CASSQELQDQETQYF.

This clonotype was detected ten times or more. J is TRBJ1-1 and V is TRBV2, with D possibly TRBD1 on 6 matching bases. V lost 3 bases, J lost 0 bases, and 8 bases lay in between. The germline V gene has CDR1 SNHLY and CDR2 FYNNEI. The CDR3 is made up of 14 amino acids. CDR3 sequence (DNA): TGTGCCAGCAGTGAGCAGGGGATGAACACTGAAGCTTTCTTT. Encoded protein: CASSEQGMNTEAFF. The full variable domain, in which reference TRBV2 and TRBJ1-1 provide the parts outside the CDR3, is EPEVTQTPSHQVTQMGQEVILRCVPISNHLYFYWYRQILGQKVEFLVSFYNNEISEKSEIFDDQFSVERPDGSNFTLKIRSTKLEDSAMYFCASSEQGMNTEAFFGQGTRLTVV.

This clonotype was found many times. The V gene is TRBV5-5, the J gene TRBJ1-2; perhaps TRBD1 as D (6 bases). Per germline, CDR1 SGHKS and CDR2 YYEKEE (reference sequence). Trimming left V 0 bases short and J 5 bases short, with 14 bases between. The length of the CDR3 is 15 residues. The CDR3 coding sequence is TGTGCCAGCAGCTTGGGCCAGGGGCGAGGGTATGGCTACACCTTC. Its translation is CASSLGQGRGYGYTF.

This clonotype came up many times. The chain has TRBV12-3 or TRBV12-4 and TRBJ2-1; D is unresolved. Trimming took off 3 bases at V and 0 bases at J, with 12 bases between the two ends. This CDR3 contains 16 residues. CDR3 loop: CASSLLPRSSYNEQFF. In DNA, the CDR3 is TGTGCCAGCAGTTTGTTGCCCCGGAGCTCCTACAATGAGCAGTTCTTC.

This clonotype was found many times. This rearrangement joins TRBV28 to TRBJ2-3, with D uncertain. CDR1 and CDR2 from the germline V gene are MDHEN and SYDVKM. This CDR3 spans 15 amino acids. V was cut by 5 bases and J by 2 bases, with 14 bases left in between. Written as DNA, the CDR3 is TGTGCCAGCAGTCCCCCCAGTGGGCTCACAGATACGCAGTATTTT. Protein product: CASSPPSGLTDTQYF.

This clonotype was detected a few times. This rearrangement joins TRBV7-3 to TRBJ2-3; TRBD2 might be the D (6 bases). The V gene's germline CDR1 is SGHTA and CDR2 FQGTGA. Trimming removed 5 bases at V and 6 bases at J, with 9 bases between. The length of the CDR3 is 12 residues. CDR3 bases: TGTGCCAGCAGCAGACGGGGGGATACGCAGTATTTT. Its protein product is CASSRRGDTQYF.

The rearrangement uses TRBV18 and TRBJ1-5, with D uncertain. V was shortened by 6 bases and J by 2 bases, with 8 bases between the two germline ends. Germline V CDR1 and CDR2: KGHSH, LQKENI. This CDR3 region has 13 residues. The CDR3 sequence: CASSREGNQPQHF. As DNA, the CDR3 is TGTGCCAGCTCCCGGGAAGGCAATCAGCCCCAGCATTTT.

The chain joins TRBV12-3 or TRBV12-4 to TRBJ2-1; D ambiguous. The CDR3 extends over 13 amino acids. V dropped 1 base and J dropped 2 bases, with 3 bases sitting between them. The CDR3 nucleotides are TGTGCCAGCAGTTTAGGGGCCTACAATGAGCAGTTCTTC. It yields the protein CASSLGAYNEQFF.

This clonotype occurred many times. V and J are TRBV18 and TRBJ1-5, with a possible D match to TRBD1 (6 bases). This CDR3 region has 13 residues. CDR1 and CDR2 from the germline V gene are KGHSH and LQKENI. V lost 6 bases to trimming and J lost 4 bases, with 10 bases between them. The DNA of the CDR3 is TGTGCCAGCTCGACAGGTGGAAATCAGCCCCAGCATTTT. It is translated as CASSTGGNQPQHF.

This clonotype appeared a few times. V gene TRBV4-2 combines with J gene TRBJ2-3, with D unclear. The V gene lost 0 bases and the J gene lost 1 base, with 11 bases spanning the gap. The CDR3 totals 16 residues. CDR1 is LGHNA and CDR2 is YNFKEQ in the germline V gene. The CDR3 sequence is CASSQDEASGTDTQYF. For the CDR3, the DNA is TGTGCCAGCAGCCAAGATGAGGCGAGCGGCACAGATACGCAGTATTTT.

The rearrangement uses TRBV20-1 and TRBJ1-6, with 10 bases lining up with TRBD1. Germline CDR1 reads DFQATT; CDR2 reads SNEGSKA (reference sequence). The CDR3 totals 14 residues. The V and J ends lost 3 bases and 10 bases, in that order; junction bases with no gene match: 6. The CDR3, as DNA: TGCAGTGCTAGTCGGGGGACAGGGGACTCACCCCTCCACTTT. Protein: CSASRGTGDSPLHF.

This chain connects TRBV6-5 to TRBJ2-7; 12 nucleotides agree with TRBD2. Germline CDR1 is MNHEY and CDR2 is SVGAGI. This CDR3 has 15 amino acids. The J segment lost 2 bases and the V segment lost 2 bases, leaving 1 base of the junction unmatched. The CDR3 DNA sequence: TGTGCCAGCAGTTACAGACTAGCGGGGGCCTACGAGCAGTACTTC. Its protein product is CASSYRLAGAYEQYF.

V is TRBV12-3 or TRBV12-4 and J is TRBJ1-1, with D uncertain. The CDR3 is 15 amino acids. Deletions cut 1 base from V and 7 bases from J, with 16 bases between. The chain's CDR3 is CASSLVGGIKNEAFF. Here the CDR3 DNA reads TGTGCCAGCAGTTTAGTGGGTGGCATTAAAAATGAAGCTTTCTTT.

This clonotype appeared a few times. One junction end disagrees with the germline gene, perhaps due to a read error. This chain joins TRBV5-6 and TRBJ2-1; unclear D gene. Germline CDR1 reads SGHDT; CDR2 reads YYEEEE. CDR3 size: 13 residues. The CDR3 bases are TGTGCCAGCAGCTTGACGTCGCGCGATAGAACGCTCTTC. Amino acids: CASSLTSRDRTLF. Full variable domain (outside the CDR3, taken from reference TRBV5-6 and TRBJ2-1): DAGVTQSPTHLIKTRGQQVTLRCSPKSGHDTVSWYQQALGQGPQFIFQYYEEEERQRGNFPDRFSGHQFPNYSSELNVNALLLGDSALYLCASSLTSRDRTLFGPGTRLTVL.